Listed below are T cell receptor beta chains from one sample, sequenced in a study of Graves' ophthalmopathy and Graves' hyperthyroidism. TCRdb independently ran MiXCR on the multiplex PCR reads; one entry per CDR3 protein. The table records about 220,000 distinct CDR3 sequences, 20% to 25% of them present only once. Material for sequencing was peripheral blood. Receptor source: a woman aged 50 to 60 with Graves' ophthalmopathy. Each CDR3 is given with its conserved first and last residue. Each record gives: D gene, clone size, J gene, V gene, CDR3 DNA, CDR3 protein. D genes are given only for firm matches. Clone size is not always given. Where it is, it says once, few, many or a class for expanded clones.

- many TRBJ1-1 TRBV3-1 TGTGCCAGCAGCCAAGTCAGGGAGGGGACTGAAGCTTTCTTT CASSQVREGTEAFF
- many TRBJ1-1 TRBV12-3/TRBV12-4 TGTGCCAGCAGTCCTTACGGGGCGGACACTGAAGCTTTCTTT CASSPYGADTEAFF
- - TRBJ2-7 TRBV12-5 TGTGCTAGTGGTTTGGTTACATGGTCCGGGGAGCGGGCCCTCTCCCATTACGAGCAGTACTTC CASGLVTWSGERALSHYEQYF
- many TRBJ1-2 TRBV2 TGTGCCAGCAGCCAGGAGAACTATGGCTACACCTTC CASSQENYGYTF
TRBD2 - TRBJ2-7 TRBV6-5 TGTGCCAGCAGTTGGGGTAGCGGGAGTCCCTACGAGCAGTACTTC CASSWGSGSPYEQYF
TRBD2 many TRBJ2-7 TRBV5-5 TGTGCCAGCAGGCGGACTAGCGGGGGTTCCTACGAGCAGTACTTC CASRRTSGGSYEQYF
- many TRBJ2-7 TRBV28 TGTGCCAGCAGTTTATGGAGCCCCAATAAGCGGTCCTACGAGCAGTACTTC CASSLWSPNKRSYEQYF
- - TRBJ1-2 TRBV2 TGTGCCAGCAATCCGGCATCACTCAACTATGGCTACAACTTC CASNPASLNYGYNF
- - TRBJ2-5 TRBV9 TGTGCCAGCAGCGCAGGTACAACTCAAGAGACCCAGTACTTC CASSAGTTQETQYF
TRBD1 many TRBJ1-2 TRBV3-1 TGTGCCAGCAGCCAAGGACAGGGGACTGGCTACACCTTC CASSQGQGTGYTF
- many TRBJ2-1 TRBV6-5 TGTGCCAGCAGCTACCTGGGGACTTCTAGAGGTAATGAGCAGTTCTTC CASSYLGTSRGNEQFF
TRBD2 - TRBJ2-7 TRBV14 TGTGCCAGCAGCCAGCTTAGCGGGAGATCCTACGAGCAGTACTTC CASSQLSGRSYEQYF
- many TRBJ2-4 TRBV28 TGTGCCAGCAGTGCTCGGACACCCCCCGCCAAAAACATTCAGTACTTC CASSARTPPAKNIQYF
TRBD1 - TRBJ2-5 TRBV7-9 TGTGCCAGCAGCTTCCTTAAAGGGACAGGAGAGACCCAGTACTTC CASSFLKGTGETQYF
- many TRBJ1-1 TRBV6-1 TGTGCCAGCAGTCGACACTCAGCGAACACTGAAGCTTTCTTT CASSRHSANTEAFF
- - TRBJ2-7 TRBV27 TGTGCCAGCAGTTCCAGGGGCTACACCTACGAGCAGTACTTC CASSSRGYTYEQYF
- few TRBJ2-7 TRBV5-1 TGCGCCAGCAGAGTGGATGGGGGGCTCGCCTGGGACGAGCAGTACTTC CASRVDGGLAWDEQYF
- - TRBJ1-2 TRBV2 TGTGCCAGCAGTGGGTATAGCGGAGGCGGCTACACCTTC CASSGYSGGGYTF
TRBD1 many TRBJ2-2 TRBV6-1 TGTGCCAGCAGGCGGACAGGGGAGGCCGGGGAGCTGTTTTTT CASRRTGEAGELFF
- - TRBJ1-5 TRBV19 TGTGCCAGTAGTATGGGGCAGGGTCCTCAGCCCCAGCATTTT CASSMGQGPQPQHF
- many TRBJ1-2 TRBV5-1 TGCGCCAGCACGGATGTGGGGCAGAGGGGCTACACCTTC CASTDVGQRGYTF
TRBD1 - TRBJ1-1 TRBV3-1 TGTGCCAGCAGCCAACAAGACAGGGGGCTTACTGAAGCTTTCTTT CASSQQDRGLTEAFF
TRBD2 - TRBJ2-4 TRBV27 TGTGCCAGCAGTTTATCGTCACCGCAAGCGGGAGCTGTCTTTGTCAAAAACATTCAGTACTTC CASSLSSPQAGAVFVKNIQYF
TRBD1 many TRBJ2-7 TRBV7-9 TGTGCCAGCAGCGAAGGCAGCTCAGGGGGCTACGAGCAGTACTTC CASSEGSSGGYEQYF
- many TRBJ2-6 TRBV7-3 TGTGCCAGCAGCCCCAACCCCGGGATTGGTGGGGCCAACGTCCTGACTTTC CASSPNPGIGGANVLTF
TRBD2 few TRBJ2-2 TRBV5-1 TGCGCCAGCAGCAACGGACTAGCGGGGTCCACCGGGGAGCTGTTTTTT CASSNGLAGSTGELFF
TRBD2 many TRBJ2-5 TRBV5-1 TGCGCCAGCAGCTTGGGCCCGGGACTAGGACAAGAGACCCAGTACTTC CASSLGPGLGQETQYF
- many TRBJ2-7 TRBV5-1 TGCGCCAGCAGCTCGGCAGCCATCTCCTACGAGCAGTACTTC CASSSAAISYEQYF
TRBD1 many TRBJ1-3 TRBV13 TGTGCCAGCAGCCCCGGGACAGGGCCTGGAAACACCATATATTTT CASSPGTGPGNTIYF
- - TRBJ2-4 TRBV12-3/TRBV12-4 TGTGCCAGCAGTTACCCGCCAGGGGGGGCCAAAAACATTCAGTACTTC CASSYPPGGAKNIQYF
- many TRBJ1-2 TRBV6-1 TGTGCCAGCAGTCAACGGGGGAACTATGGCTACACCTTC CASSQRGNYGYTF
- - TRBJ2-2 TRBV6-1 TGTGCCAGCAGCCAGTGGCAGCACACCGGGGAGCTGTTTTTT CASSQWQHTGELFF
- few TRBJ1-5 TRBV28 TGTGCCAGCAGTTATAGGGGTGAGGGCAATCAGCCCCAGCATTTT CASSYRGEGNQPQHF
- many TRBJ1-1 TRBV2 TGTGCCAGCAGTGAAAACAGAAACACTGAAGCTTTCTTT CASSENRNTEAFF
TRBD1 many TRBJ2-7 TRBV6-2/TRBV6-3 TGTGCCAGCCGGGACAGGGTCCCCGAGCAGTACTTC CASRDRVPEQYF
- - TRBJ2-4 TRBV24-1 TGTGCCACCAGTAAGACATTTGGGGGGACTGTCCAAAACATTCAGTACTTC CATSKTFGGTVQNIQYF
- many TRBJ2-4 TRBV30 TGTGCCTGGAGTGTATCTGGAGCCAAAAACATTCAGTACTTC CAWSVSGAKNIQYF
- many TRBJ1-1 TRBV10-3 TGTGCCATCAGTGAGTCCACCGGGTTTACTTTCTTT CAISESTGFTFF
TRBD1 many TRBJ1-5 TRBV11-2 TGTGCCAGCACTCTGGGGACAGGGGATAATCAGCCCCAGCATTTT CASTLGTGDNQPQHF
- few TRBJ2-5 TRBV4-3 TGCGCCAGCAGCCAACGGTATATCCAAGAGACCCAGTACTTC CASSQRYIQETQYF
- many TRBJ1-6 TRBV7-9 TGTGCCAGCAGCTTCGGCAGGGGAAATTCACCCCTCCACTTT CASSFGRGNSPLHF
- many TRBJ1-1 TRBV30 TGTGCCTGGAGTGGCCAGGGATGGACTGAAGCTTTCTTT CAWSGQGWTEAFF
- many TRBJ1-1 TRBV5-1 TGCGCCAGCAGCGTGGTGGGAGGCGACACTGAAGCTTTCTTT CASSVVGGDTEAFF
- - TRBJ1-6 TRBV6-1 TGTGCCAGCAGTATTGAGACGGCAAATTCACCCCTCCACTTT CASSIETANSPLHF
- few TRBJ1-2 TRBV6-5 TGTGCCAGCAGTTACTCAACTCGCGATCATGGCTACACCTTC CASSYSTRDHGYTF
- - TRBJ2-4 TRBV5-1 TGCGCCAGCAGCTTGGCTCTAAAAAACATTCAGTACTTC CASSLALKNIQYF
TRBD2 many TRBJ2-2 TRBV28 TGTGCCAGCAGTTCTCCGGGACTAGCGTGGACCGGGGAGCTGTTTTTT CASSSPGLAWTGELFF
- few TRBJ1-3 TRBV12-3/TRBV12-4 TGTGCCAGCAGTTTAGAGCTTAACGGAGGTGCGGGCTCTGGAAACACCATATATTTT CASSLELNGGAGSGNTIYF
- - TRBJ1-5 TRBV4-1 TGCGCCAGCAGCCAAACGGCAGATATCTATCAGCCCCAGCATTTT CASSQTADIYQPQHF
TRBD1 many TRBJ1-2 TRBV7-9 TGTGCCAGCAGCACGCTAGGACAGGGGAACGCTAACTATGGCTACACCTTC CASSTLGQGNANYGYTF
TRBD1 - TRBJ1-1 TRBV6-1 TGTGCCAGTCACCGGGACAGGGGCAACACTGAAGCTTTCTTT CASHRDRGNTEAFF
TRBD1 many TRBJ2-7 TRBV19 TGTGCCAGTAGTACCGGACAGGGGACCTACGAGCAGTACTTC CASSTGQGTYEQYF
- many TRBJ1-3 TRBV30 TGTGCCTGGAGTGTGGGCAGGGGAAACACCATATATTTT CAWSVGRGNTIYF
TRBD2 many TRBJ2-7 TRBV9 TGTGCCAGCAGCGAGCGGGACTTCCCCTACGAGCAGTACTTC CASSERDFPYEQYF
- - TRBJ1-2 TRBV5-1 TGCGCCAGCAGCTCGGACACCACCTATGGCTACACCTTC CASSSDTTYGYTF